This entry features one TCR beta chain sequence. Its matching antigen is unknown. Clones were read by immunoSEQ multiplex PCR, and TCRdb kept only the in-frame ones, dropping some. Of about 140,000 clones in the sample, more than 85% were seen once. This entry is derived from a study of T cell responses to AZD1222 COVID-19 vaccine. General observations from the study: Spike-spanning, vaccine-associated CD4 TCRs were dominant at 160-218 and 743-854. Spike-specific TCR breadth rose after two AZD1222 doses, and depth rose as well. Targets within unmutated variant regions were reportedly found for nearly half of spike-specific TCRs.

Second-dose recipients at about 4 or about 12 weeks were treated as one pooled group. V lost 5 bases to trimming and J lost 4 bases, with 11 bases between them. From germline, CDR1 is LNHDA and CDR2 SQIVND (reference sequence). The CDR3 consists of 13 residues. This sample comprised peripheral blood, obtained 28 days after the second AZD1222 dose. This sequence originates from an adult who received the AZD1222 COVID-19 vaccine. The chain uses TRBV19 and TRBJ1-2, with unresolved D. The CDR3 spells CASSDYGVYGYTF. The CDR3 region has the DNA TGTGCCAGTAGTGATTACGGAGTCTATGGCTACACCTTC.